The 20 T cell receptor beta chains below come from one sample, sequenced in a study of T cells in Graves' hyperthyroidism and ophthalmopathy. The CDR3 regions of TCR beta were amplified from RNA transcripts. A first-round RT-PCR of the TCR CDR3 used the HTBI primer set. In TCRdb, the multiplex PCR reads were re-called with MiXCR into one record per CDR3 protein. Here the sample spans a few hundred thousand distinct CDR3 sequences, about 13% being singletons. The material sequenced was blood. The receptors stem from a woman younger than 35 with Graves' hyperthyroidism.

In this sample, this clonotype turned up many times. This chain joins TRBV5-8 and TRBJ1-2; D ambiguous. The V gene lost 4 bases and the J gene lost 4 bases, with 8 bases spanning the gap. Germline V gene lookup returns CDR1 SGHTS and CDR2 YDEGEE. There are 12 residues in the CDR3. The CDR3 is CASSRGGYGYTF. Here the CDR3 DNA reads TGTGCCAGCAGCCGTGGTGGCTATGGCTACACCTTC. Full variable domain (remainder filled in from reference TRBV5-8 and TRBJ1-2): EAGVTQSPTHLIKTRGQQATLRCSPISGHTSVYWYQQALGLGLQFLLWYDEGEERNRGNFPPRFSGRQFPNYSSELNVNALELEDSALYLCASSRGGYGYTFGSGTRLTVV.

This clonotype was counted a few times. The chain carries TRBV6-1 and TRBJ1-5; possibly TRBD1 for D (6 bases). CDR1 is MNHNS and CDR2 is SASEGT in the germline V gene. The V and J ends lost 6 bases and 6 bases respectively, with 15 bases between them. This CDR3 has 14 amino acids. CDR3 region: CASRRNRELQPQHF. Written as DNA, the CDR3 is TGTGCCAGCAGACGGAACAGGGAGCTTCAGCCCCAGCATTTT.

This clonotype was observed a handful of times. Given a much more abundant clone one base away, this may be a read error. This chain connects TRBV18 to TRBJ1-2; D unresolved. This CDR3 is built from 14 residues. Germline CDR1 and CDR2: KGHSH and LQKENI. The CDR3 DNA reads TGTGCCAGCTCACCGCGGACCGACACCTATGGCTGCACCTTC. Protein: CASSPRTDTYGCTF.

This clonotype occurred many times. The J gene is TRBJ1-1, the V gene TRBV7-9, with 7 nucleotides matching TRBD1. The J segment lost 4 bases and the V segment lost 4 bases, leaving 6 bases of the junction unmatched. Germline V gene data show CDR1 as SEHNR and CDR2 as FQNEAQ (reference sequence). This CDR3 has 14 amino acids. DNA for the CDR3: TGTGCCAGCAGCTATACAGGGGCGAGCACTGAAGCTTTCTTT. It codes for CASSYTGASTEAFF.

This clonotype was seen a handful of times. The chain links TRBV13 to TRBJ1-6; TRBD1 agrees at 7 bases. The V segment lost 1 base and the J segment 7 bases; nucleotides outside the gene matches: 7. CDR3 length equals 16 residues. CDR1 and CDR2 from the germline V gene are PRHDT and FYEKMQ (reference sequence). CDR3 DNA sequence: TGTGCCAGCAGCTTAGCCCAAGGGACAGCGAATTCACCCCTCCACTTT. Translating gives CASSLAQGTANSPLHF.

The sample holds many counts of this clonotype. This chain connects TRBV15 to TRBJ1-4; D gene ambiguous. CDR1 and CDR2 from the germline V gene are LNHNV and YYDKDF (reference sequence). V gave up 5 bases and J gave up 7 bases, with 14 bases separating them. The CDR3 runs 14 residues. Here the CDR3 DNA reads TGTGCCACCAGCCTAGGGATAGGAGGTGAAAAACTGTTTTTT. This codes for CATSLGIGGEKLFF.

V usage is TRBV15 and J usage is TRBJ2-1; possible D gene TRBD2, 5 bases. With 9 bases removed from V and 4 bases from J, the gap between germline ends came to 19 bases. Germline V lookup: CDR1 LNHNV, CDR2 YYDKDF (reference sequence). CDR3 size: 15 residues. The CDR3 region has the DNA TGTGCCACTTATACTAAGCGGACTTTATACAATGAGCAGTTCTTC. It codes for CATYTKRTLYNEQFF.

In this sample, this clonotype turned up a few times. The rearrangement links TRBV19 to TRBJ2-3; D remains unclear. The V gene's germline CDR1 is LNHDA and CDR2 SQIVND (reference sequence). This CDR3 has 14 amino acids. Deletions cut 6 bases from V and 0 bases from J, with 10 bases between. The CDR3 protein is CASRRGPSTDTQYF. The CDR3 DNA reads TGTGCCAGTAGACGAGGCCCTAGCACAGATACGCAGTATTTT.

This clonotype showed up many times. The chain carries TRBV5-5 and TRBJ2-1; either TRBD1 or TRBD2 may fit D (5 bases each). Germline V gives CDR1 SGHKS, CDR2 YYEKEE (reference sequence). Deletions cut 4 bases from V and 13 bases from J, with 21 bases between. The CDR3 covers 14 residues. The CDR3: CASSDPRERRDQFF. The CDR3 DNA follows: TGTGCCAGCAGCGATCCCCGGGAACGCCGGGACCAGTTCTTC. Together with reference TRBV5-5 and TRBJ2-1, the CDR3 gives the full variable domain: DAGVTQSPTHLIKTRGQQVTLRCSPISGHKSVSWYQQVLGQGPQFIFQYYEKEERGRGNFPDRFSARQFPNYSSELNVNALLLGDSALYLCASSDPRERRDQFFGPGTRLTVL.

The genes are TRBV5-1 and TRBJ2-7; TRBD2 matches 11 bases. Trimming cost V 2 bases and J 3 bases; bases outside gene matches: 4. Germline CDR1 is SGHRS and CDR2 is YFSETQ. This CDR3 has 15 amino acids. The CDR3 DNA follows: TGCGCCAGCAGCTTTTCCGGGACTAGCGGCTACGAGCAGTACTTC. Amino acid sequence: CASSFSGTSGYEQYF.

This clonotype was detected many times. The rearrangement links TRBV6-2 or TRBV6-3 to TRBJ1-1; D call uncertain. This CDR3 has 17 residues. Trimming took 0 bases from V and 3 from J, leaving 17 bases between them. Germline values: CDR1 MNHEY, CDR2 SVGEGT. The CDR3 loop is CASSYSIIRASHTEAFF. In DNA form, the CDR3 reads TGTGCCAGCAGTTACTCGATTATCCGGGCCAGTCACACTGAAGCTTTCTTT.

Note on this clonotype: A read error may explain this, as a much larger clone is one base away. This chain links TRBV7-3 with TRBJ2-3, with 9 bases matching TRBD1. This CDR3 is built from 15 residues. The germline CDR1 and CDR2 sequences are SGHTA and FQGTGA. Written as DNA, the CDR3 is TGTGCCAGCAGGCGACAGGGGGAGGGCACAGAGACGCAGTATTTT. Its protein product is CASRRQGEGTETQYF.

In this sample, this clonotype turned up many times. The chain has TRBV28 and TRBJ2-3; TRBD2 aligns across 9 bases. CDR1 MDHEN and CDR2 SYDVKM come from the germline V gene. The CDR3 is 18 amino acids. V lost 5 bases to trimming and J lost 0 bases; unmatched junction nucleotides: 12. The CDR3 DNA follows: TGTGCCAGCAGTCCCCCCTGGGTAGCGGGGGATAGCACAGATACGCAGTATTTT. Translating gives CASSPPWVAGDSTDTQYF.

This clonotype showed up many times. This chain joins TRBV7-8 and TRBJ1-4; TRBD1 aligns across 10 bases. From germline, CDR1 is SGHVS and CDR2 FQNEAQ. V lost 5 bases, J lost 6 bases, and 9 bases stayed unmatched. The CDR3 runs to 16 residues. CDR3 sequence reads: CASSVRQGAGYEKLFF. Written as DNA, the CDR3 is TGTGCCAGCAGCGTCAGACAGGGGGCCGGATATGAAAAACTGTTTTTT. Together with reference TRBV7-8 and TRBJ1-4, the CDR3 gives the full variable domain: GAGVSQSPRYKVAKRGQDVALRCDPISGHVSLFWYQQALGQGPEFLTYFQNEAQLDKSGLPSDRFFAERPEGSVSTLKIQRTQQEDSAVYLCASSVRQGAGYEKLFFGSGTQLSVL.

This clonotype has only a few counts. This sequence may be a read error, since a much larger clone differs from it by one base. The chain has TRBV2 and TRBJ1-1; D is undetermined. Germline V CDR1 and CDR2: SNHLY, FYNNEI. This CDR3 spans 14 amino acids. CDR3 in amino acids: CASSVSYMNTKAFF. The CDR3 coding sequence is TGTGCCAGCAGTGTGTCATACATGAACACTAAAGCTTTCTTT.

On this clonotype itself: One base away lies a much larger clone, so this may be a sequencing read error. The chain links TRBV10-3 to TRBJ1-1, with D perhaps TRBD1 (6 bases). CDR3 size: 13 residues. Per the germline V gene, CDR1 is ENHRY and CDR2 is SYGVKD. The CDR3 is CANQGQLNTEALF. The CDR3 DNA follows: TGTGCCAACCAAGGACAGCTGAACACTGAAGCTCTCTTT.

The CDR3 bases are TGTGCCACCAGTGACCCGGGTGCCAGCTCTGGAAACACCATATATTTT. It encodes CATSDPGASSGNTIYF. This chain connects TRBV24-1 to TRBJ1-3; no clear D gene. This CDR3 comprises 16 residues. Germline V gene lookup returns CDR1 KGHDR and CDR2 SFDVKD. The V end was cut by 4 bases, the J end by 0 bases, with 12 bases between.

This clonotype was seen repeatedly, ten times or more. For the CDR3, the DNA is TGTGCCAGCAGCGCATCTAGCGGGAGTTTGTGGAATGAGCAGTTCTTC. Its translation is CASSASSGSLWNEQFF. The rearrangement uses TRBV9 and TRBJ2-1; TRBD2 matches at 10 bases. The CDR3 consists of 16 residues. V trimming: 3 bases; J trimming: 7 bases; junction bases outside the gene matches: 10. From germline, CDR1 is SGDLS and CDR2 YYNGEE.

As for this clonotype: One base away lies a much larger clone, so this may be a sequencing read error. The genes are TRBV7-8 and TRBJ1-5; TRBD1 is a possible D gene (6 bases). CDR1 and CDR2 from the germline V gene are SGHVS and FQNEAQ. The CDR3 totals 17 residues. CDR3 nucleotide sequence: TGTGCCAGCGGCTTAGAATCGGGGACACCGGACGATCAGCCCCAGCATTTT. Encoded protein: CASGLESGTPDDQPQHF.

This clonotype was seen at least ten times. The V call is TRBV29-1, the J call TRBJ2-1, with 9 bases that match TRBD2. The CDR3 is 12 residues long. Trimming cost V 5 bases and J 10 bases; bases outside gene matches: 6. CDR1 and CDR2 from the germline V gene are SQVTM and ANQGSEA. The CDR3: CSVKAGGGEQFF. CDR3 DNA: TGCAGCGTTAAGGCGGGGGGGGGGGAGCAGTTCTTC.